This T cell receptor beta chain was captured in a study of Graves' ophthalmopathy and Graves' hyperthyroidism. Study information: No treatment had been given when peripheral blood was collected at initial diagnosis.

General study points: The model achieved about 70% sensitivity and 72.22% specificity for ophthalmopathy progression. Most expanded clonotypes in thyroid above 0.001 frequency also showed up in blood.

The V and J ends lost 10 bases and 3 bases respectively, with 12 bases between them. The V gene's germline CDR1 is ENHRY and CDR2 SYGVKD. This CDR3 has 12 residues. This clonotype came up many times. What it recognizes is unknown. Investigators amplified TCR beta CDR3 regions from RNA transcripts. HTBI primers were used in a first-round RT-PCR, which preceded a second-round multiplex PCR. TCRdb re-called the multiplex PCR reads with MiXCR, one entry per CDR3 protein. The table has about 210,000 distinct CDR3 sequences, 25% to 30% seen once; the top ten hold approximately 9.6%. The source material was peripheral blood. The clonotype comes from a man aged 50-60 years with Graves' ophthalmopathy. The chain recombines TRBV10-3 with TRBJ2-5, with D possibly matching TRBD2 (6 bases). CDR3 coding DNA: TGTGCCACTGCGGGATTCGAAGAGACCCAGTACTTC. This codes for CATAGFEETQYF.